This TCR beta chain was observed in a study of post-analysis software for immune sequencing data. Study-level background: Relapsing-remitting, secondary progressive and progressive-relapsing courses of multiple sclerosis were included. General study findings and limits: Strong co-clustering by F measure was seen for same-batch samples. Five TRBV segments, TRBV5-6, TRBV5-1 and TRBV20-1 among them, were found more frequent in patients than controls.

V was clipped by 3 bases and J by 5 bases; unmatched bases: 8. Germline lookup yields CDR1 SGHDT and CDR2 YYEEEE. This CDR3 is built from 15 residues. Concerning this clonotype: Its antigen is currently unknown.

Incorporated into the TCR beta cDNA libraries were unique molecular identifiers, which served to reduce PCR and sequencing biases. The yield from roughly 1 to 10 million T cells was roughly 500,000 cDNA molecules in total. From the PCR reads, TCRdb called clonotypes with MiXCR, one entry per CDR3 protein. Of roughly 600,000 distinct CDR3 sequences in the sample, 44% were seen once. The sample comprised blood. The receptor was isolated from a girl between 5 and 17 years old with multiple sclerosis. The chain couples TRBV5-6 to TRBJ1-5; 7 nucleotides line up with TRBD1. Written as DNA, the CDR3 is TGTGCCAGCAGCTACCGGGACAGCGTTCATCAGCCCCAGCATTTT. It encodes CASSYRDSVHQPQHF.